The T cell receptor beta chain described here comes from a study of cytomegalovirus exposure and HLA in healthy donors. Overall study findings and caveats: By a later analysis, the bulk of CMV-associated TCR beta chains appeared HLA-restricted. The authors later found TCR association rates varying by HLA locus, with DRB1 most and HLA-C fewest. Investigators reported 150 to 200 TCR beta chains as tied to cytomegalovirus.

Of note for this clone: The antigen remains undetermined.

The CDR3 contains 14 residues. Trimming cost V 0 bases and J 4 bases, with 11 bases left between them. Germline V gene lookup returns CDR1 SGHDT and CDR2 YYEEEE. Amplification used 60 Vbeta primers and 13 Jbeta primers. Profiled with immunoSEQ multiplex PCR; TCRdb holds only in-frame clones, not every one. Here the sample spans around 140,000 clones, 74% being singletons. Sequencing was carried out using PBMCs. The sequence came from a male donor in good health and CMV-seronegative. V gene TRBV5-6 combines with J gene TRBJ2-7, with TRBD1 as a possible D gene (5 bases). The CDR3 nucleotides read TGTGCCAGCAGCTTGGGGGCAGGGTCGTACGAGCAGTACTTC. This gives the protein CASSLGAGSYEQYF.